This T cell receptor beta chain came from a study of blood T cell repertoires in COVID-19 (TCRdb year 2020). For the study in its entirety: Samples covering the acute and convalescent phases of COVID-19 were provided by collaborators in the United States, Italy and Spain. Where available, HLA class I and class II types were taken from metadata supplied by the sample provider and were not determined by assay-based typing. The samples were drawn from the first 160 participants of the ongoing ImmuneRACE study and from 1,254 subjects provided by 6 global collaborators. A freely available public database, intended as a resource for researchers studying the immune response to SARS-CoV-2, is where the repertoires were released. Sample metadata almost always included a de-identified subject ID, COVID-19 status, age in years and sex. The dataset comprised deeply sampled blood TCRbeta repertoires from subjects exposed to, actively infected with, or recovered from COVID-19. The prospective study material was composed of cDNA or gDNA derived from T cells, B-cell-depleted T cells, or PBMCs.

Whole blood was collected in K2EDTA tubes by collaborating institutions according to the institutions' own protocols. For TCRbeta analysis, collaborator samples were shipped as frozen whole blood, as isolated PBMCs, or as DNA extracted from either sample type. Remarks on this clone: It lacks a known antigen. No much larger clonotype is one base removed from it; base qualities were not supplied.

The CDR3 sequence holds 16 residues, the cysteine and phenylalanine included. The DNA shown is the 48-base CDR3, in frame from base 1. The germline V end is reduced by 3 bases and the J end by 4 bases; junction bases left unmatched: 6. CDR1 and CDR2 are drawn from the germline V gene (reference sequence): LNHDA, SQIVND. The immunoSEQ Assay, a bias-controlled multiplex PCR, was used to amplify TCRbeta CDR3 regions from genomic DNA. The authors processed their data as follows. The number of nucleated cells in each sample was estimated by amplification of reference gene primers within the assay. To quantify the absolute abundance of each unique TCRbeta CDR3 rearrangement, sequence reads were collapsed and filtered. Productive Simpson clonality was computed per sample as the square root of Simpson's diversity index over productive rearrangements. TCRdb provides this immuneACCESS table in a form limited to in-frame rearrangements. Some clones are lacking; in checked studies, under half of them reflect an unresolved V gene, and why the rest are absent is not known. V, J and clone size derive from that table, while D and trimming were established from the DNA sequence. Here the sample has 100,000 to 140,000 clones; about 80% occur a single time. Together, the top ten hold about 4.5% of the sample.

Paper-wide results and their limitations: Clinical and demographic metadata were provided uncurated, with the amount varying by source and participant.

Input material: peripheral blood. The receptor was derived from a man in his sixties or seventies with acute or convalescent COVID-19. The V gene is TRBV19 and the J gene is TRBJ2-2; 9 middle bases align to TRBD2. The CDR3 amino acid sequence is: CASSIQRGESTGELFF. The DNA reads TGTGCCAGTAGTATCCAGCGGGGGGAGAGCACCGGGGAGCTGTTTTTT.